A selection of T cell receptor beta chains follows, all from one sample in a study of T cell responses to AZD1222 COVID-19 vaccine. Data came from immunoSEQ multiplex PCR; TCRdb stores just in-frame clones and leaves some out. There are approximately 100,000 clones in the sample; about 87% occur only once, and about 3% lies in the top ten. The sample in question was peripheral blood, obtained on day 0 of AZD1222 vaccination. These receptors all come from an adult in good health. CDR3s include the opening cysteine and the closing phenylalanine or tryptophan. Clone size, where shown, is once, few, many, or a class for clones that have expanded.

TRBJ2-1 TRBV6-5 . CASSYSGGGPYYEQFF
TRBJ1-1 TRBV7-6 . CASSALTGGNTEAFF
TRBJ2-7 TRBV9 . CASSGTGVVEQYF
TRBJ1-2 TRBV4-2 . CASSQDLGTVLNYGYTF
TRBJ1-1 TRBV28 . CASTQLSEAFF
TRBJ1-4 TRBV7-2 . CASTQTATNEKLFF
TRBJ1-6 TRBV18 . CASSLLPGQGSYNSPLHF
TRBJ2-3 TRBV5-4 once CASSQRGGGTDTQYF
TRBJ2-1 TRBV19 . CASTVKQGSYNEQFF
TRBJ1-5 TRBV21-1 . CASSKVLTENQPQHF
TRBJ1-1 TRBV5-3 . CARSFTGEPVETEAFF
TRBJ1-1 TRBV9 . CASSVGVTEAFF
TRBJ1-5 TRBV6-1 . CASSEAGGQHQPQHF
TRBJ1-5 TRBV5-1 . CASSLDRGIGQPQHF
TRBJ1-5 TRBV19 few CASSETGTGQPQHF
TRBJ1-4 TRBV19 . CASSPRTVNEKLFF
TRBJ1-2 TRBV4-1 . CASSQGSYLTGGSNGYTF
TRBJ1-2 TRBV30 . CAWSPGGLSLYGYTF
TRBJ1-1 TRBV5-1 . CASSLEGPPLEAFF
TRBJ1-2 TRBV7-2 . CASSPGGRAYGYTF
TRBJ1-6 TRBV2 . CASSVTGTGNSPLHF
TRBJ2-3 TRBV4-2 . CASSQGRLASRSTDTQYF
TRBJ1-1 TRBV7-9 . CASSLEGSRAAAFF
TRBJ2-7 TRBV2 . CASSPGVEQYF
TRBJ2-1 TRBV6-5 . CASRMSGGYNEQFF
TRBJ1-4 TRBV5-6 . CASSVQGTGDEKLFF
TRBJ1-1 TRBV19 . CASRITANTEAFF
TRBJ2-3 TRBV4-1 . CASGRTPGDTQYF
TRBJ1-2 TRBV9 . CASQPETGAGNYGYTF
TRBJ2-5 TRBV5-1 . CASSLGVAIPQETQYF
TRBJ2-3 TRBV5-6 once CASSLYSFTDTQYF
TRBJ2-6 TRBV7-8 . CASRPSGPPGANVLTF